Below are 27 T cell receptor beta chains sequenced from a single sample in a study of cytomegalovirus exposure and HLA in healthy donors. 60 Vbeta and 13 Jbeta primers were used in PCR. TCRdb keeps only in-frame clones here, not all; method: immunoSEQ multiplex PCR. This table has 150,000 to 200,000 clones, about 85% appearing once. Sequencing used PBMCs. These receptors were obtained from a man aged 18 to 30 in good health and CMV-seropositive.

The genes are TRBV2 and TRBJ1-6; D gene uncertain. The germline gives CDR1 SNHLY, CDR2 FYNNEI. This CDR3 is built from 16 residues. Trimming took off 3 bases at V and 4 bases at J, with 13 bases between the two ends. The CDR3 DNA follows: TGTGCCAGCAGTGATTACTCCCCGGGGTATAATTCACCCCTCCACTTT. Protein: CASSDYSPGYNSPLHF. The entire variable domain, with the rest obtained from reference TRBV2 and TRBJ1-6, is as follows: EPEVTQTPSHQVTQMGQEVILRCVPISNHLYFYWYRQILGQKVEFLVSFYNNEISEKSEIFDDQFSVERPDGSNFTLKIRSTKLEDSAMYFCASSDYSPGYNSPLHFGNGTRLTVT.

The sample holds a few counts of this clone. The V call is TRBV6-5, the J call TRBJ2-1; D unresolved. Trimming stripped 2 bases from V and 1 base from J, with 12 bases between. The CDR3 length is 16 residues. Germline CDR1 is MNHEY and CDR2 is SVGAGI. The CDR3 protein is CASSYVNTDSYNEQFF. DNA of the CDR3: TGTGCCAGCAGTTACGTGAACACCGATTCCTACAATGAGCAGTTCTTC.

This clone was detected a few times. This rearrangement joins TRBV7-2 to TRBJ2-7, with 10 bases matching TRBD2. CDR1 and CDR2 (germline): SGHTA, FQGNSA. CDR3 length: 18 amino acids. V shed 0 bases, J shed 0 bases, and the junction held 8 bases outside the gene matches. The CDR3 reads CASSLAASGGSSSYEQYF. The DNA of the CDR3 is TGTGCCAGCAGCTTAGCGGCTAGCGGGGGAAGTAGCTCCTACGAGCAGTACTTC.

CDR3 region: CASTHRGETQYF. The CDR3 DNA sequence: TGTGCCAGCACCCACAGGGGAGAGACCCAGTACTTC. The rearrangement uses TRBV7-2 and TRBJ2-5; 7 nucleotides agree with TRBD1. With V trimmed by 7 bases and J by 4 bases, 3 bases remained unmatched. Per germline, CDR1 SGHTA and CDR2 FQGNSA. The CDR3 sequence is 12 residues long.

This clone was observed a single time. V is TRBV5-1 and J is TRBJ2-5; 11 bases map to TRBD1. CDR3 length equals 15 residues. From germline, CDR1 is SGHRS and CDR2 YFSETQ. Trimming cost V 4 bases and J 4 bases; bases outside gene matches: 6. The CDR3 protein is CASSVSGTGGETQYF. CDR3 DNA: TGCGCCAGCAGCGTGTCCGGGACAGGGGGAGAGACCCAGTACTTC.

This chain joins TRBV7-9 and TRBJ2-7; TRBD2 is a possible D gene (6 bases). The germline V gene has CDR1 SEHNR and CDR2 FQNEAQ (reference sequence). The V end was cut by 6 bases, the J end by 4 bases, with 16 bases between. The CDR3 has 14 amino acids. The CDR3 reads CASRRDFLGYEQYF. The CDR3 DNA is TGTGCCAGCAGAAGGGACTTCCTTGGGTACGAGCAGTACTTC.

V gene TRBV6-1 combines with J gene TRBJ2-7; a possible D gene is TRBD1 (6 bases). This CDR3 region has 15 residues. Germline V gives CDR1 MNHNS, CDR2 SASEGT. V was clipped by 2 bases and J by 0 bases, with 11 bases between them. The CDR3 sequence: CASSEKQGSSYEQYF. The DNA of the CDR3 is TGTGCCAGCAGTGAAAAACAGGGTAGCTCCTACGAGCAGTACTTC.

The genes are TRBV7-9 and TRBJ2-2; TRBD2 matches at 8 bases. Germline V gene lookup returns CDR1 SEHNR and CDR2 FQNEAQ (reference sequence). V lost 5 bases and J lost 5; bases outside the gene matches: 10. The CDR3 extends over 16 amino acids. DNA of the CDR3: TGTGCCAGCAGCGGCATGGGGACTAGAGGGACCGGGGAGCTGTTTTTT. It specifies CASSGMGTRGTGELFF.

The rearrangement links TRBV25-1 to TRBJ2-7, with 12 bases fitting TRBD2. CDR3 length: 14 amino acids. The V and J ends lost 3 bases and 7 bases, in that order; junction bases with no gene match: 4. Germline loops: CDR1 MGHDK, CDR2 SYGVNS. CDR3 DNA: TGTGCCAGCAGTGACCGACTAGCGGGGGAGGAGCAGTACTTC. Translation: CASSDRLAGEEQYF.

V gene TRBV6-5 combines with J gene TRBJ1-5, with D maybe TRBD1 (6 bases). The CDR3 has 13 amino acids. Trimming shortened V by 5 bases and J by 4 bases, and 9 bases separated the two germline ends. Germline CDR1 reads MNHEY; CDR2 reads SVGAGI. CDR3 region: CASSVGTNQPQHF. The CDR3 DNA sequence: TGTGCCAGCAGTGTGGGGACAAATCAGCCCCAGCATTTT.

The rearrangement links TRBV9 to TRBJ2-1; possible D gene TRBD2, 6 bases. The germline V gene has CDR1 SGDLS and CDR2 YYNGEE. CDR3 length: 15 amino acids. Trimming cost V 3 bases and J 9 bases, with 19 bases left between them. CDR3 loop: CASSARPLPGVEQFF. In DNA, the CDR3 is TGTGCCAGCAGCGCCCGCCCTCTTCCGGGGGTTGAGCAGTTCTTC. The whole variable domain, filled in from reference TRBV9 and TRBJ2-1, reads DSGVTQTPKHLITATGQRVTLRCSPRSGDLSVYWYQQSLDQGLQFLIQYYNGEERAKGNILERFSAQQFPDLHSELNLSSLELGDSALYFCASSARPLPGVEQFFGPGTRLTVL.

The chain employs TRBV2 and TRBJ2-2, with TRBD1 matching 7 bases. From germline, CDR1 is SNHLY and CDR2 FYNNEI. There are 16 residues in the CDR3. V was clipped by 6 bases and J by 7 bases; unmatched bases: 14. The CDR3 DNA reads TGTGCCAGCAGCGAGGAGACAGGGCGGGTTGGCGGGGAGCTGTTTTTT. Protein: CASSEETGRVGGELFF.

The gene calls are TRBV14 and TRBJ1-4; 11 bases align to TRBD1. The germline V gene has CDR1 SGHDN and CDR2 FVKESK. V shed 2 bases, J shed 9 bases, and the junction held 5 bases outside the gene matches. The CDR3 contains 15 residues. This CDR3 reads CASSQPGQGDQKLFF. The CDR3 bases are TGTGCCAGCAGCCAACCGGGACAGGGGGATCAAAAACTGTTTTTT.

V usage is TRBV19 and J usage is TRBJ2-2, with 8 bases lining up with TRBD2. There are 12 residues in the CDR3. V was clipped by 10 bases and J by 8 bases; unmatched bases: 6. The germline V gene has CDR1 LNHDA and CDR2 SQIVND (reference sequence). CDR3 sequence (DNA): TGTGCCACCCGGGGGGGAGGGGGGGAGCTGTTTTTT. As protein: CATRGGGGELFF. Drawing the rest from reference TRBV19 and TRBJ2-2, the complete variable domain is DGGITQSPKYLFRKEGQNVTLSCEQNLNHDAMYWYRQDPGQGLRLIYYSQIVNDFQKGDIAEGYSVSREKKESFPLTVTSAQKNPTAFYLCATRGGGGELFFGEGSRLTVL.

This rearrangement joins TRBV13 to TRBJ1-6; 9 bases line up with TRBD1. V lost 5 bases to trimming and J lost 4 bases; unmatched junction nucleotides: 6. There are 16 residues in the CDR3. The V gene's germline CDR1 is PRHDT and CDR2 FYEKMQ (reference sequence). Here the CDR3 reads CASSAAGQGYNSPLHF. CDR3 bases: TGTGCCAGCAGCGCCGCCGGACAGGGGTATAATTCACCCCTCCACTTT.

The rearrangement uses TRBV11-2 and TRBJ2-2; 14 nucleotides align to TRBD2. V trimming: 1 base; J trimming: 6 bases; junction bases outside the gene matches: 4. The CDR3 contains 17 residues. Germline CDR1 is SGHAT and CDR2 is FQNNGV. The CDR3: CASSLGGLAGAPGELFF. CDR3 DNA sequence: TGTGCCAGCAGCTTAGGGGGACTAGCGGGGGCCCCCGGGGAGCTGTTTTTT.

The chain links TRBV4-1 to TRBJ2-2; TRBD1 agrees at 11 bases. Per the germline V gene, CDR1 is MGHRA and CDR2 is YSYEKL. The CDR3 length is 15 residues. The V segment lost 3 bases and the J segment 6 bases; nucleotides outside the gene matches: 3. CDR3 sequence (DNA): TGCGCCAGCAGCCAGATGGGACAGGGGGCCGGGGAGCTGTTTTTT. Encoded protein: CASSQMGQGAGELFF.

This chain uses TRBV19 with TRBJ1-1; no firm D call. The CDR3 runs to 14 residues. Germline loops: CDR1 LNHDA, CDR2 SQIVND (reference sequence). Trimming removed 0 bases at V and 5 bases at J, with 10 bases between. The CDR3 region is CASSIERLSTEAFF. DNA of the CDR3: TGTGCCAGTAGTATAGAGAGGTTATCAACTGAAGCTTTCTTT. The variable domain in full, with the rest retrieved from reference TRBV19 and TRBJ1-1, is DGGITQSPKYLFRKEGQNVTLSCEQNLNHDAMYWYRQDPGQGLRLIYYSQIVNDFQKGDIAEGYSVSREKKESFPLTVTSAQKNPTAFYLCASSIERLSTEAFFGQGTRLTVV.

This clone was seen just once. The chain is built from TRBV4-3 and TRBJ2-2; 8 bases align to TRBD1. Germline-derived CDR1 and CDR2 are LGHNA and YSLEER. The CDR3 runs to 17 residues. Germline trimming cut 0 bases from V and 0 bases from J; bases unmatched to any gene: 3. CDR3: CASSQEYRGANTGELFF. In nucleotides, the CDR3 is TGCGCCAGCAGCCAAGAGTACAGGGGGGCGAACACCGGGGAGCTGTTTTTT.

Worth noting for this clone: Distinct nucleotide sequences in the sample also encode this CDR3. The V call is TRBV6-5, the J call TRBJ1-1; D is possibly TRBD1 (6 bases). The CDR3 extends over 13 amino acids. V lost 2 bases and J 4 bases, leaving 8 bases between the germline ends. CDR1 and CDR2 (germline): MNHEY, SVGAGI. In nucleotides, the CDR3 is TGTGCCAGCAGTTACGGCAGGGGCACTGAAGCTTTCTTT. It encodes CASSYGRGTEAFF.

The V gene is TRBV4-3, the J gene TRBJ1-1; D ambiguous. The germline V gene encodes CDR1 LGHNA and CDR2 YSLEER. Trimming cost V 9 bases and J 0 bases, with 11 bases left between them. The CDR3 has 13 amino acids. The CDR3 here is CASRGTMNTEAFF. CDR3 in DNA: TGCGCCAGTCGAGGCACCATGAACACTGAAGCTTTCTTT.

V usage is TRBV6-5 and J usage is TRBJ1-4, with 7 bases lining up with TRBD1. J lost 10 bases, V lost 0 bases, and 11 bases had no gene match. The CDR3 totals 16 residues. The germline CDR1 and CDR2 sequences are MNHEY and SVGAGI. The CDR3 DNA reads as TGTGCCAGCAGTTACTCAACGCTAAGACAGGGCGGAAAACTGTTTTTT. Translated, it gives CASSYSTLRQGGKLFF.

The V call is TRBV13, the J call TRBJ2-3; TRBD2 matches 13 bases. The V segment lost 4 bases and the J segment 8 bases; nucleotides outside the gene matches: 6. Germline CDR1 PRHDT, CDR2 FYEKMQ (reference sequence). CDR3 length: 15 residues. CDR3 sequence: CASSSGTSGIPTQYF. CDR3 sequence (DNA): TGTGCCAGCAGCTCCGGGACTAGCGGGATTCCTACGCAGTATTTT.

Remarks on this clone: Other DNA sequences in the same sample also yield this CDR3. The chain employs TRBV10-3 and TRBJ1-1, with TRBD1 matching 8 bases. The CDR3 covers 15 residues. The V and J ends lost 0 bases and 2 bases, in that order; junction bases with no gene match: 2. From germline, CDR1 is ENHRY and CDR2 SYGVKD. CDR3 residues: CAISESGQGNTEAFF. The CDR3 coding sequence is TGTGCCATCAGTGAGTCCGGACAGGGAAACACTGAAGCTTTCTTT.

DNA for the CDR3: TGTGCCAGCATCCTCGGGGGACGACAGAATGAGCAGTTCTTC. It encodes CASILGGRQNEQFF. The J gene is TRBJ2-1, the V gene TRBV6-1, with D possibly TRBD2 on 6 matching bases. V dropped 7 bases and J dropped 7 bases, with 17 bases sitting between them. CDR3 length: 14 amino acids. The V gene's germline CDR1 is MNHNS and CDR2 SASEGT.

J is TRBJ1-4 and V is TRBV6-1; D possibly corresponds to TRBD1 (5 bases). The CDR3 loop spans 12 amino acids. Germline loops: CDR1 MNHNS, CDR2 SASEGT. V lost 4 bases and J 10 bases, leaving 10 bases between the germline ends. CDR3 protein: CASSASGGKLFF. For the CDR3, the DNA is TGTGCCAGCAGTGCATCGGGGGGAAAACTGTTTTTT.

This clone was counted a single time. The chain couples TRBV6-5 to TRBJ2-1; 8 bases are a match to TRBD2. The CDR3 is 13 residues long. The junction had 14 bases not matched to a gene; V was cut back by 9 bases and J by 13 bases. In germline, CDR1 is MNHEY, CDR2 SVGAGI. CDR3 in amino acids: CASTRDLREGQFF. The CDR3 bases are TGTGCCAGTACCCGGGACTTACGGGAGGGACAGTTCTTC.